A selection of T cell receptor beta chains follows, all from one sample in a study of OX40 agonist ivuxolimab in advanced cancers. The protocol was immunoSEQ multiplex PCR, while the TCRdb copy is restricted to in-frame clones and leaves out a portion. The sample consists of about 46,000 clones, roughly four fifths of them appearing once. The sample was CD4+ or CD8+ T cells sorted from blood, taken in a trial of the OX40 agonist ivuxolimab. Source of these receptors: an adult with an advanced solid tumor such as melanoma, head and neck, liver or kidney cancer. Each CDR3 is given with its conserved first and last residue. A D gene is named only where the DNA matches it firmly. Size tells how often a clone was seen (once, few, many) or the class of an expanded clone, and some rows leave it out.

>NA|TRBV2|TRBJ2-1|TRBD2
CASSLLAGADEQFF
TGTGCCAGCAGCCTTCTAGCGGGAGCTGATGAGCAGTTCTTC
>NA|TRBV7-9|TRBJ2-1|NA
CASSSYQGNEQFF
TGTGCCAGCAGCTCATACCAAGGCAATGAGCAGTTCTTC
>NA|TRBV14|TRBJ1-1|TRBD1
CASSQEDTGDTEAFF
TGTGCCAGCAGCCAAGAGGATACAGGGGACACTGAAGCTTTCTTT
>few|TRBV5-1|TRBJ1-2|NA
CASTPPGTNYGYTF
TGCGCCAGCACCCCTCCCGGGACTAACTATGGCTACACCTTC
>once|TRBV19|TRBJ1-4|NA
CASSQAGTENEKLFF
TGTGCCAGTAGCCAGGCCGGGACCGAGAATGAAAAACTGTTTTTT
>NA|TRBV10-3|TRBJ2-1|TRBD1
CAIRPDRGDNEQFF
TGTGCCATCAGACCGGACAGGGGTGACAATGAGCAGTTCTTC
>once|TRBV7-9|TRBJ1-2|NA
CASSLGAEGDGYTF
TGTGCCAGCAGCTTAGGGGCAGAGGGCGATGGCTACACCTTC
>NA|TRBV7-9|TRBJ1-1|NA
CASSLMSGPGAEAFF
TGTGCCAGCAGCTTAATGTCAGGGCCCGGGGCTGAAGCTTTCTTT
>NA|TRBV6-5|TRBJ1-5|TRBD1
CASSSPGGYSNQPQHF
TGTGCCAGCAGTTCCCCAGGGGGGTATAGCAATCAGCCCCAGCATTTT
>NA|TRBV5-1|TRBJ2-3|NA
CASSLATSTDTQYF
TGCGCCAGCAGCTTGGCCACTAGCACAGATACGCAGTATTTT
>NA|TRBV20-1|TRBJ2-7|NA
CSGLTSYEQYF
TGCAGTGGACTCACTTCCTACGAGCAGTACTTC
>NA|TRBV9|TRBJ1-1|NA
CASSLLSQGSGTEAFF
TGTGCCAGCAGCCTATTGTCCCAGGGATCGGGAACTGAAGCTTTCTTT
>NA|TRBV5-4|TRBJ2-1|NA
CASSPSYNEQFF
TGTGCCAGCAGCCCCAGCTACAATGAGCAGTTCTTC
>NA|TRBV30|TRBJ1-6|TRBD1
CAWEPAGGRNSPLHF
TGTGCCTGGGAGCCCGCAGGGGGTCGGAATTCACCCCTCCACTTT
>few|TRBV7-6|TRBJ2-7|NA
CASSLARGSVGQYF
TGTGCCAGCAGCTTAGCGAGAGGTTCGGTCGGGCAGTACTTC
>NA|TRBV7-6|TRBJ2-5|NA
CASSFPRSSGETQYF
TGTGCCAGCAGCTTTCCGAGGTCCTCGGGGGAGACCCAGTACTTC
>NA|TRBV6-1|TRBJ1-5|NA
CASSHRDSNQPQHF
TGTGCCAGCAGCCACAGGGATAGCAATCAGCCCCAGCATTTT
>NA|TRBV9|TRBJ1-2|NA
CASSVDPKPRNNYGYTF
TGTGCCAGCAGCGTAGATCCAAAACCAAGGAATAACTATGGCTACACCTTC
>NA|TRBV7-8|TRBJ2-7|NA
CASSLVDTSYEQYF
TGTGCCAGCAGCTTAGTTGACACTTCCTACGAGCAGTACTTC
>NA|TRBV27|TRBJ1-1|NA
CASSPLKGIMTEAFF
TGTGCCAGCAGTCCCCTAAAGGGGATTATGACTGAAGCTTTCTTT
>NA|TRBV5-1|TRBJ1-1|NA
CASSYRGRTNTEAFF
TGCGCCAGCAGCTATAGGGGCAGGACGAACACTGAAGCTTTCTTT
>NA|TRBV4-1|TRBJ2-2|NA
CASSQGLYTGELFF
TGCGCCAGCAGCCAAGGACTATACACCGGGGAGCTGTTTTTT
>NA|TRBV6-5|TRBJ2-1|TRBD2
CASSWAHGTSGDEQFF
TGTGCCAGCAGTTGGGCGCACGGGACTAGCGGTGATGAGCAGTTCTTC
>NA|TRBV6-1|TRBJ1-3|TRBD1
CASRNTGGSGNTIYF
TGTGCCAGCAGAAACACAGGGGGCAGTGGAAACACCATATATTTT
>few|TRBV27|TRBJ2-7|NA
CASSSWDTYEQYF
TGTGCCAGCAGTTCTTGGGACACCTACGAGCAGTACTTC
>NA|TRBV7-9|TRBJ2-1|NA
CASSPRNEQFF
TGTGCCAGCAGCCCAAGGAATGAGCAGTTCTTC
>NA|TRBV7-9|TRBJ2-7|TRBD1
CASSLLRDRGNHEQYF
TGTGCCAGCAGCTTACTACGGGACAGGGGAAACCACGAGCAGTACTTC
>once|TRBV13|TRBJ2-7|TRBD2
CASRSRLAGVSQYF
TGTGCCAGCAGGTCAAGACTAGCGGGAGTCTCTCAGTACTTC
>NA|TRBV30|TRBJ2-1|NA
CAWSAGTQEQFF
TGTGCCTGGAGCGCTGGGACTCAGGAGCAGTTCTTC
>NA|TRBV18|TRBJ2-1|NA
CASSPQASYNEQFF
TGTGCCAGCTCACCCCAAGCATCCTACAATGAGCAGTTCTTC
>NA|TRBV6-1|TRBJ2-2|NA
CASSEDGSNTGELFF
TGTGCCAGCAGTGAAGACGGATCGAACACCGGGGAGCTGTTTTTT
>NA|TRBV18|TRBJ1-3|NA
CASSPGALNTIYF
TGTGCCAGCTCACCGGGGGCCTTAAACACCATATATTTT
>NA|TRBV28|TRBJ1-5|TRBD1
CASGSGTGVPPQHF
TGTGCCAGCGGATCCGGGACAGGGGTTCCGCCCCAGCATTTT
>NA|TRBV28|TRBJ2-1|TRBD2
CASRTAGGRNEQFF
TGTGCCAGTAGGACTGCGGGAGGTAGGAATGAGCAGTTCTTC
>NA|TRBV28|TRBJ1-1|NA
CASSLGGGTEAFF
TGTGCCAGCAGCCTCGGCGGTGGTACTGAAGCTTTCTTT
>NA|TRBV28|TRBJ1-1|NA
CASMKGWNIKNTEAFF
TGTGCCAGCATGAAGGGGTGGAACATAAAGAACACTGAAGCTTTCTTT
>NA|TRBV30|TRBJ1-4|NA
CAWSVRGTGNEKLFF
TGTGCCTGGAGTGTACGTGGGACGGGGAATGAAAAACTGTTTTTT
>once|TRBV15|TRBJ1-3|NA
CATSRAGSGNTIYF
TGTGCCACCAGCAGAGCAGGCTCTGGAAACACCATATATTTT
>NA|TRBV2|TRBJ2-3|NA
CASSEVLAGSGDTQYF
TGTGCCAGCAGTGAAGTGCTAGCCGGGAGTGGCGATACGCAGTATTTT
>NA|TRBV18|TRBJ2-5|NA
CASSPERETQYF
TGTGCCAGCTCACCAGAACGGGAGACCCAGTACTTC
>few|TRBV27|TRBJ1-6|TRBD1
CASSSTGKNSPLHF
TGTGCCAGCAGTTCGACAGGGAAGAATTCACCCCTCCACTTT
>NA|TRBV10-2|TRBJ2-6|NA
CASSESSGLGYSGANVLTF
TGCGCCAGCAGTGAGTCGAGCGGGTTAGGTTATTCCGGGGCCAACGTCCTGACTTTC
>NA|TRBV6-5|TRBJ1-2|NA
CASSRDPLGYGYTF
TGTGCCAGCAGTCGGGACCCTCTAGGCTATGGCTACACCTTC